Shown below are 19 T cell receptor beta chains from a single sample sequenced in a study of blood T cell repertoires in COVID-19. TCRdb keeps only in-frame clones here, not all; method: immunoSEQ multiplex PCR. The sample holds nearly 80,000 clones, 80% to 95% seen once. The specimen sequenced was peripheral blood. The source of these receptors is a woman aged 80 or over with acute or convalescent COVID-19.

The V call is TRBV4-3, the J call TRBJ1-3; D is unresolved. Germline values: CDR1 LGHNA, CDR2 YSLEER. The V gene lost 1 base and the J gene lost 0 bases, with 7 bases spanning the gap. The CDR3 has 15 residues. The CDR3 region has the DNA TGCGCCAGCAGCCAAGGCGTGAGCTCTGGAAACACCATATATTTT. It translates to CASSQGVSSGNTIYF.

This chain connects TRBV10-2 to TRBJ2-7; TRBD1 matches at 10 bases. The ends lost 6 bases at V and 4 bases at J; junction bases unmatched: 6. This CDR3 is built from 14 residues. Germline V gene sequence: CDR1 WSHSY, CDR2 SAAADI. For the CDR3, the DNA is TGCGCCAGCAGGGCGGGACAGGGGCTTTACGAGCAGTACTTC. This gives the protein CASRAGQGLYEQYF.

The rearrangement uses TRBV5-1 and TRBJ2-1; a possible D gene is TRBD1 (5 bases). Germline CDR1 SGHRS, CDR2 YFSETQ. CDR3 size: 15 residues. V was trimmed by 1 base and J by 5 bases, leaving 13 bases between them. CDR3 nucleotides: TGCGCCAGCAGCTTGACAGGCGGCGCCAACAATGAGCAGTTCTTC. Protein product: CASSLTGGANNEQFF.

The chain is built from TRBV19 and TRBJ1-1; tentatively, D is TRBD1 (5 bases). Germline V gives CDR1 LNHDA, CDR2 SQIVND (reference sequence). With 5 bases removed from V and 5 bases from J, the gap between germline ends came to 21 bases. CDR3 length: 16 residues. CDR3 in amino acids: CASSPLSPGGRTEAFF. CDR3 nucleotides: TGTGCCAGTAGTCCCCTGTCGCCGGGGGGAAGGACTGAAGCTTTCTTT. The variable domain in full, with the rest retrieved from reference TRBV19 and TRBJ1-1, is DGGITQSPKYLFRKEGQNVTLSCEQNLNHDAMYWYRQDPGQGLRLIYYSQIVNDFQKGDIAEGYSVSREKKESFPLTVTSAQKNPTAFYLCASSPLSPGGRTEAFFGQGTRLTVV.

The chain carries TRBV27 and TRBJ1-6; a weak D match, TRBD1 (5 bases). The CDR3 runs to 14 residues. Trimming removed 5 bases at V and 7 bases at J, with 12 bases between. Per the germline V gene, CDR1 is MNHEY and CDR2 is SMNVEV (reference sequence). This CDR3 reads CASSRREWNSPLHF. Here the CDR3 DNA reads TGTGCCAGCAGTCGCAGGGAATGGAATTCACCCCTCCACTTT.

This clone appeared a single time. V is TRBV6-5 and J is TRBJ1-4; D is unresolved. Germline V gene data show CDR1 as MNHEY and CDR2 as SVGAGI. V was clipped by 0 bases and J by 3 bases, with 5 bases between them. CDR3 length equals 14 residues. CDR3 amino acids: CASSYSGANEKLFF. Here the CDR3 DNA reads TGTGCCAGCAGTTACTCCGGGGCTAATGAAAAACTGTTTTTT.

V and J are TRBV5-1 and TRBJ2-7; a weak D match, TRBD1 (6 bases). Germline values: CDR1 SGHRS, CDR2 YFSETQ. V lost 0 bases, J lost 4 bases, and 11 bases lay in between. This CDR3 spans 14 amino acids. The CDR3 is CASSLGEGGYEQYF. CDR3 DNA: TGCGCCAGCAGCTTGGGTGAAGGGGGTTACGAGCAGTACTTC.

The V gene is TRBV12-3 or TRBV12-4, the J gene TRBJ1-2; TRBD1 matches 7 bases. CDR3 length: 13 amino acids. The trim removed 1 base at V and 4 bases at J, leaving 0 bases unmatched. This CDR3 reads CASSLGTGYGYTF. CDR3 in DNA: TGTGCCAGCAGTTTAGGGACAGGCTATGGCTACACCTTC.

This rearrangement joins TRBV4-1 to TRBJ2-7; 8 bases fit TRBD1. V lost 2 bases, J lost 7 bases, and 16 bases stayed unmatched. The CDR3 spans 17 residues. Germline CDR1 and CDR2: MGHRA and YSYEKL. The CDR3 spells CASSQSNLGTGLREQYF. The DNA of the CDR3 is TGCGCCAGCAGCCAAAGCAATTTGGGGACAGGTTTGAGGGAGCAGTACTTC.

The rearrangement links TRBV20-1 to TRBJ2-7; D remains ambiguous. The CDR3 runs 11 residues. Germline V gene lookup returns CDR1 DFQATT and CDR2 SNEGSKA (reference sequence). The germline V and J ends were trimmed by 1 base and 4 bases, with 5 bases remaining between them. The chain's CDR3 is CSARGAYEQYF. The CDR3 coding sequence is TGCAGTGCTAGAGGGGCGTACGAGCAGTACTTC.

The V and J genes are TRBV5-1 and TRBJ1-3; 9 positions agree with TRBD1. In germline, CDR1 is SGHRS, CDR2 YFSETQ. V trimming: 2 bases; J trimming: 1 base; junction bases outside the gene matches: 4. The CDR3 covers 16 residues. In nucleotides, the CDR3 is TGCGCCAGCAGCTTAACAGGGGGCGGATCTGGAAACACCATATATTTT. This codes for CASSLTGGGSGNTIYF.

This chain connects TRBV10-3 to TRBJ2-3; 10 bases fit TRBD1. Trimming removed 5 bases from V and 1 base from J; junction bases left unmatched: 3. The CDR3 spans 15 residues. Germline values: CDR1 ENHRY, CDR2 SYGVKD. CDR3 coding DNA: TGTGCCATCAGTACCGGGACAGGGGGCACAGATACGCAGTATTTT. It is translated as CAISTGTGGTDTQYF.

In DNA form, the CDR3 reads TGTGCCAGCTCACAAACGGACGGGGAGAGAGCTTTCTTT. It yields the protein CASSQTDGERAFF. The V call is TRBV18, the J call TRBJ1-1; D not resolved. The V gene's germline CDR1 is KGHSH and CDR2 LQKENI. This CDR3 contains 13 residues. V shed 4 bases and J shed 10 bases, with 16 bases lying between them. Variable domain in full (rest from reference TRBV18 and TRBJ1-1): NAGVMQNPRHLVRRRGQEARLRCSPMKGHSHVYWYRQLPEEGLKFMVYLQKENIIDESGMPKERFSAEFPKEGPSILRIQQVVRGDSAAYFCASSQTDGERAFFGQGTRLTVV.

The V call is TRBV7-3, the J call TRBJ2-3, with no clear D. This CDR3 region has 13 residues. V lost 0 bases and J 6 bases, leaving 7 bases between the germline ends. The germline gives CDR1 SGHTA, CDR2 FQGTGA. CDR3 in DNA: TGTGCCAGCAGCTTAACACTTTCGGATACGCAGTATTTT. Amino acid sequence: CASSLTLSDTQYF. The complete variable domain, with remaining parts taken from reference TRBV7-3 and TRBJ2-3, reads GAGVSQTPSNKVTEKGKYVELRCDPISGHTALYWYRQSLGQGPEFLIYFQGTGAADDSGLPNDRFFAVRPEGSVSTLKIQRTERGDSAVYLCASSLTLSDTQYFGPGTRLTVL.

V usage is TRBV7-9 and J usage is TRBJ2-5, with 8 bases identical to TRBD1. The CDR3 length is 14 residues. The germline V gene has CDR1 SEHNR and CDR2 FQNEAQ (reference sequence). With V trimmed by 1 base and J by 5 bases, 3 bases remained unmatched. The CDR3 DNA reads TGTGCCAGCAGCTTAGGGACAGGGCGGGAGACCCAGTACTTC. Protein: CASSLGTGRETQYF.

This clone appeared once. The gene calls are TRBV19 and TRBJ1-5, with D maybe TRBD1 (6 bases). Germline V lookup: CDR1 LNHDA, CDR2 SQIVND (reference sequence). The V end was cut by 3 bases, the J end by 6 bases, with 24 bases between. The CDR3 is 18 residues long. CDR3 protein: CASSILRLGRGSSQPQHF. The CDR3 DNA follows: TGTGCCAGTAGTATCCTCCGGCTGGGCAGGGGATCGAGTCAGCCCCAGCATTTT.

The chain links TRBV11-1 to TRBJ2-5; possibly TRBD1 for D (5 bases). CDR1 and CDR2 (germline): SGHAT, FQDESV (reference sequence). V shed 5 bases and J shed 5 bases, with 9 bases lying between them. The CDR3 loop spans 12 amino acids. CDR3 bases: TGTGCCAGCAGCCAGACAGCTGAGACCCAGTACTTC. Protein sequence: CASSQTAETQYF.

The rearrangement links TRBV6-5 to TRBJ1-1; D remains unclear. Germline V lookup: CDR1 MNHEY, CDR2 SVGAGI. V gave up 6 bases and J gave up 1 base, with 6 bases separating them. CDR3 size: 12 residues. The CDR3: CASSLRNTEAFF. In DNA, the CDR3 is TGTGCCAGCAGCCTAAGGAACACTGAAGCTTTCTTT.

This clone turned up a few times. The chain carries TRBV7-9 and TRBJ2-1; 11 bases align to TRBD2. The CDR3 has 15 residues. V dropped 8 bases and J dropped 4; count of bases not matched to a gene: 7. Looked up from germline, CDR1 is SEHNR and CDR2 is FQNEAQ (reference sequence). The CDR3 DNA is TGTGCCAGCGAGAGGGGACTAGCGGCTTACAATGAGCAGTTCTTC. Translated, it gives CASERGLAAYNEQFF.